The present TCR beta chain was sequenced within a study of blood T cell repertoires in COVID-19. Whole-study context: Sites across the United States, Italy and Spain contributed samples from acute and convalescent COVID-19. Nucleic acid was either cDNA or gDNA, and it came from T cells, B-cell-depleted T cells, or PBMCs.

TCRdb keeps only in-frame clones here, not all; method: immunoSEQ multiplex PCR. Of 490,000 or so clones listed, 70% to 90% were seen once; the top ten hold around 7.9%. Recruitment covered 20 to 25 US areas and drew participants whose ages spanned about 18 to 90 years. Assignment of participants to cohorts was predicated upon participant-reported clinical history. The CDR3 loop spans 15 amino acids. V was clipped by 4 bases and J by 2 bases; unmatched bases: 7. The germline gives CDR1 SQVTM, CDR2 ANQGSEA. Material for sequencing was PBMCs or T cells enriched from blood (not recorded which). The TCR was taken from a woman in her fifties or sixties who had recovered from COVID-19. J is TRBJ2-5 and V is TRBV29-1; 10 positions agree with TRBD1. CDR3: CSVGGTGVSQETQYF. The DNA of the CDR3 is TGCAGCGTTGGGGGGACAGGGGTGAGTCAAGAGACCCAGTACTTC. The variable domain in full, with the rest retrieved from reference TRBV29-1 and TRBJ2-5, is SAVISQKPSRDICQRGTSLTIQCQVDSQVTMMFWYRQQPGQSLTLIATANQGSEATYESGFVIDKFPISRPNLTFSTLTVSNMSPEDSSIYLCSVGGTGVSQETQYFGPGTRLLVL.